The TCR beta chain under discussion was sequenced for a study of blood T cells in healthy people across ages. Sample-barcoded 5' priming and a J-beta primer mix drove a second PCR of about 7 to 12 cycles. The template-switch adaptor was a 5' adaptor with 12 random nucleotides. It tagged each cDNA molecule. TCRdb re-called the 5' RACE reads with MiXCR, one entry per CDR3 protein. The table lists under 1,100,000 distinct CDR3 sequences, under 30% of them singletons. Study results and caveats: Relative to aged donors, long-lived donors carried more naive CD4+ cells and displayed higher diversity. The unsorted PBMCs prevented any conclusive comparison of naive versus antigen-experienced cells.

This clonotype was recorded a few times. Its target is not known. A further study also used this sample, focusing on T cells of mothers and their children. That study adds: With unrelated pairs as the comparison, related mother-child pairs had a slightly higher overlap that was not significant.

Sequenced material: blood. This TCR was recovered from a girl aged 2-10 years in good health.

CDR3 loop: CSAGGGRINQPQHF. In DNA form, the CDR3 reads TGCAGTGCCGGTGGGGGGAGGATCAATCAGCCCCAGCATTTT. The rearrangement joins TRBV20-1 to TRBJ1-5, with D perhaps TRBD1 (5 bases). Between the trimmed V and J ends, which lost 6 bases and 3 bases, there was a span of 15 bases. The CDR3 totals 14 residues. The germline V gene has CDR1 DFQATT and CDR2 SNEGSKA (reference sequence).